The 8 T cell receptor beta chains given below trace back to one sample, sequenced in a study of beta chain features in type 1 diabetes. The isolated RNA, all of it, was reverse transcribed, so expressed TCRB transcripts were what got sequenced. Produced via immunoSEQ multiplex PCR; TCRdb's table is partial and in-frame only. The data contain about 53,000 clones, 52% of them singletons. No antigens are known for them. Study results and limitations: All four CD4+ subsets of Type 1 diabetes patients contained TCRB CDR3s that were moderately but significantly shorter.

The specimen sequenced was Tregs from blood. The receptor source for this set is a woman aged 40 to 50 with type 1 diabetes.

This clone was seen a few times. The genes are TRBV28 and TRBJ1-5; TRBD1 matches 9 bases. This CDR3 spans 16 amino acids. Germline V gene lookup returns CDR1 MDHEN and CDR2 SYDVKM. The V and J ends lost 3 bases and 3 bases, in that order; junction bases with no gene match: 6. This chain's CDR3 is CASSFAGQGLNQPQHF. The CDR3 bases are TGTGCCAGCAGTTTTGCGGGACAGGGTCTCAATCAGCCCCAGCATTTT.

V usage is TRBV29-1 and J usage is TRBJ1-4; D is unresolved. Germline CDR1 and CDR2: SQVTM and ANQGSEA. Trimming pared 6 bases from V and 6 bases from J, leaving 20 bases between. The CDR3 has 15 amino acids. CDR3 sequence (DNA): TGCAGCGTAAGAGGCGCGTCCTATGACGATGAAAAACTGTTTTTT. Translation gives CSVRGASYDDEKLFF.

Here the CDR3 DNA reads TGTGCCAGCAGGCTGACAGGCCAAGAAGAGACCCAGTACTTC. Translating gives CASRLTGQEETQYF. The chain is built from TRBV5-6 and TRBJ2-5; D is possibly TRBD1 (6 bases). Germline V gives CDR1 SGHDT, CDR2 YYEEEE. The germline V and J ends were trimmed by 5 bases and 3 bases, with 14 bases remaining between them. The CDR3 covers 14 residues. Drawing the rest from reference TRBV5-6 and TRBJ2-5, the complete variable domain is DAGVTQSPTHLIKTRGQQVTLRCSPKSGHDTVSWYQQALGQGPQFIFQYYEEEERQRGNFPDRFSGHQFPNYSSELNVNALLLGDSALYLCASRLTGQEETQYFGPGTRLLVL.

This chain uses TRBV20-1 with TRBJ1-2; D remains unclear. The V end lost 6 bases, the J end lost 6 bases, and 11 bases lay between the germline ends. Germline values: CDR1 DFQATT, CDR2 SNEGSKA (reference sequence). The CDR3 runs 11 residues. CDR3 amino acids: CSAIALHGYTF. CDR3 DNA: TGCAGTGCAATTGCACTACATGGCTACACCTTC.

The chain combines TRBV29-1 with TRBJ2-5; 10 nucleotides match TRBD1. V lost 6 bases and J lost 1; bases outside the gene matches: 5. The V gene's germline CDR1 is SQVTM and CDR2 ANQGSEA. The CDR3 contains 14 residues. The CDR3: CSVGQGWSQETQYF. In DNA form, the CDR3 reads TGCAGCGTGGGACAGGGGTGGTCCCAAGAGACCCAGTACTTC.

The rearrangement joins TRBV7-9 to TRBJ1-2; TRBD1 matches 12 bases. With V trimmed by 2 bases and J by 7 bases, 8 bases remained unmatched. This CDR3 has 16 amino acids. Germline loops: CDR1 SEHNR, CDR2 FQNEAQ (reference sequence). The CDR3 region is CASSLLGTGGLSGYTF. Written as DNA, the CDR3 is TGTGCCAGCAGCTTACTTGGGACAGGGGGCCTTAGTGGCTACACCTTC.

The chain employs TRBV30 and TRBJ1-1; D not certain. Deletions cut 2 bases from V and 5 bases from J, with 6 bases between. There are 11 residues in the CDR3. The germline gives CDR1 GTSNPN, CDR2 SVGIG (reference sequence). The CDR3 DNA sequence: TGTGCCTGGAGTAAGGAGACTGAAGCTTTCTTT. The encoded protein is CAWSKETEAFF.

The chain carries TRBV14 and TRBJ2-5; D not resolved. This CDR3 has 12 residues. With 4 bases removed from V and 4 bases from J, the gap between germline ends came to 7 bases. Per the germline V gene, CDR1 is SGHDN and CDR2 is FVKESK. Here the CDR3 reads CASSRPPETQYF. As DNA, the CDR3 is TGTGCCAGCAGCCGGCCCCCAGAGACCCAGTACTTC.